This T cell receptor (beta chain) stems from a study of T cell responses to AZD1222 COVID-19 vaccine. The protocol was immunoSEQ multiplex PCR, while the TCRdb copy is restricted to in-frame clones and leaves out a portion. Of 130,000 to 150,000 clones in the sample, 75% to 90% were seen once. Sequencing was performed on peripheral blood, taken on day 0 of MenACWY control vaccination. The sequence came from an adult in good health.

The CDR3 is CASSQDGAWGGQPQHF. The CDR3 DNA reads TGCGCCAGCAGCCAGGACGGGGCCTGGGGGGGACAGCCCCAGCATTTT. The V call is TRBV4-1, the J call TRBJ1-5; TRBD1 is a possible D gene (5 bases). CDR1 is MGHRA and CDR2 is YSYEKL in the germline V gene. CDR3 length equals 16 residues. Trimming took off 3 bases at V and 7 bases at J, with 19 bases between the two ends.